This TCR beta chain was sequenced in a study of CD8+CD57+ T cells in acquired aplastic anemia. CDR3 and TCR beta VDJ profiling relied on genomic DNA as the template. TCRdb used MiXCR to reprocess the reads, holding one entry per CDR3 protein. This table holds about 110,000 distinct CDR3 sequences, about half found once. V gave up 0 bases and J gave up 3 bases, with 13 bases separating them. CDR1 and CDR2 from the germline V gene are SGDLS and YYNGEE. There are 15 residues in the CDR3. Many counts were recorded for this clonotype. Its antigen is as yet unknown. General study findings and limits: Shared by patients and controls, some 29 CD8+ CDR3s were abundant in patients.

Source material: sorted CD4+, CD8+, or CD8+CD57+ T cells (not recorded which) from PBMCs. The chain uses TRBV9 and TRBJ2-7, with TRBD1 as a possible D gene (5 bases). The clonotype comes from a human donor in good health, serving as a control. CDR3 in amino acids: CASSVDAGSVYEQYF. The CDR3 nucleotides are TGTGCCAGCAGCGTAGATGCAGGGTCGGTCTACGAGCAGTACTTC. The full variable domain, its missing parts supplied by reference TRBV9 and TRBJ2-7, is DSGVTQTPKHLITATGQRVTLRCSPRSGDLSVYWYQQSLDQGLQFLIQYYNGEERAKGNILERFSAQQFPDLHSELNLSSLELGDSALYFCASSVDAGSVYEQYFGPGTRLTVT.